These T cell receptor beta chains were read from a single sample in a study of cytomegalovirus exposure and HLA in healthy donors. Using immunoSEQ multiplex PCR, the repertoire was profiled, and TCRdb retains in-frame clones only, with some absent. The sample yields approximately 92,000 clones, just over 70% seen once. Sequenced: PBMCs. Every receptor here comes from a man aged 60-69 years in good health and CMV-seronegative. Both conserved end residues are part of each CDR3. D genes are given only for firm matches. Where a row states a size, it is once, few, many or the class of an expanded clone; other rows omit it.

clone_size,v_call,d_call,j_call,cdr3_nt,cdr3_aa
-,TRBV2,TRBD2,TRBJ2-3,TGTGCCAGCAGTGAAAGGGGGGGACTAGCGGACACAGATACGCAGTATTTT,CASSERGGLADTDTQYF
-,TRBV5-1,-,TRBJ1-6,TGCGCCAGCAGCCCACAGGGAGATTCACCCCTCCACTTT,CASSPQGDSPLHF
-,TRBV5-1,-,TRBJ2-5,TGCGCCAGCAGCTTGGATCGGGGAGGTGAGACCCAGTACTTC,CASSLDRGGETQYF
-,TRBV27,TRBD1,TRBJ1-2,TGTGCCAGCAGTCCATATATGAGCCTAGGGACAGGGGGTGGCTACACCTTC,CASSPYMSLGTGGGYTF
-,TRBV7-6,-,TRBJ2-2,TGTGCCAGCAGCTTAGGATTCGCGGAGAACACCGGGGAGCTGTTTTTT,CASSLGFAENTGELFF
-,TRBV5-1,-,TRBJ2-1,TGCGCCAGCAGCTTGGTACCCGCACAGGAAACCTACAATGAGCAGTTCTTC,CASSLVPAQETYNEQFF
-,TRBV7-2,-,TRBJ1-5,TGTGCCAGCAGCTTAGTAGCCGCACTTTATAGCAATCAGCCCCAGCATTTT,CASSLVAALYSNQPQHF
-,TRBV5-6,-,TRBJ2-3,TGTGCCAGCAGCCCCGGGTATCGGACAGATACGCAGTATTTT,CASSPGYRTDTQYF
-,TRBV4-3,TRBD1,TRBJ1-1,TGCGCCAGCAGCCAAGATCTGACAGGGCTGAACACTGAAGCTTTCTTT,CASSQDLTGLNTEAFF
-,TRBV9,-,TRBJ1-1,TGTGCCAGCAGCCCACATGTGAACACTGAAGCTTTCTTT,CASSPHVNTEAFF
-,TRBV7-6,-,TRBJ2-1,TGTGCCAGCAGCCCCTACGGAGCGAATGGCAATGAGCAGTTCTTC,CASSPYGANGNEQFF
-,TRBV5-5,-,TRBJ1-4,TGTGCCAGCAGCTTGGTAGGCGGTAATGAAAAACTGTTTTTT,CASSLVGGNEKLFF
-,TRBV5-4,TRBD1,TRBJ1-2,TGTGCCAGCAGCTCACTCGAAGACAGGGGAATAAACTATGGCTACACCTTC,CASSSLEDRGINYGYTF
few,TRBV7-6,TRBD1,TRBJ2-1,TGTGCCAGCAGCTCCGGGACAGGAGGTTTACAGGAGCAGTTCTTC,CASSSGTGGLQEQFF
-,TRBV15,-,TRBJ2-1,TGTGCCACCACACTAGCCTCCTACAATGAGCAGTTCTTC,CATTLASYNEQFF